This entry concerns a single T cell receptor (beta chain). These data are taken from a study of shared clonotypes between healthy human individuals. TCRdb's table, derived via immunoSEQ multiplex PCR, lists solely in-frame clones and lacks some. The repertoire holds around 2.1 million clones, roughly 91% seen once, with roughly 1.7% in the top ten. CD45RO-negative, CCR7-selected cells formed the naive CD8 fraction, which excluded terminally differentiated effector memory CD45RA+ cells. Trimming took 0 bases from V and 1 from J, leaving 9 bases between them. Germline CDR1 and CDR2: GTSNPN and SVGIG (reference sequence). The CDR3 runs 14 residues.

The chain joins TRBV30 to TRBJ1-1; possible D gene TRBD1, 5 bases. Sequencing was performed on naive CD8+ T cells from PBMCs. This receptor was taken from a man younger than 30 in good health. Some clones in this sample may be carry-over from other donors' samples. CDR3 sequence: CAWSVDGTNTEAFF. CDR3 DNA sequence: TGTGCCTGGAGTGTCGATGGGACGAACACTGAAGCTTTCTTT.